One TCR beta chain is described in this entry. Its antigen is not known. At one end the junction does not follow the germline gene, possibly because of a read error. These data originate in a study of regulatory T cells in long-lasting Graves disease. Regarding the study as a whole: Compared with new cases, persistent Graves' patients showed reduced TCR diversity.

The time point is: newly diagnosed GD, antithyroid drugs for less than 3 months. Researchers made the TCR library from RNA that was extracted from PBMCs. The authors drew patients from an endocrinology department in Xi'an, China. Germline V lookup: CDR1 ENHRY, CDR2 SYGVKD. This CDR3 contains 19 residues. Through Arm-PCR of CDR3 regions and iRepertoire HTBI primers, TCR beta libraries were built. TCRdb redid the calling of the multiplex PCR reads with MiXCR, one entry per CDR3 protein. The repertoire holds about 440,000 distinct CDR3 sequences, with 14% to 15% as singletons. A further study also used this sample, focusing on T cells in Graves' hyperthyroidism and ophthalmopathy.

The input for sequencing was peripheral blood mononuclear cells (PBMCs), taken at new diagnosis, from a patient treated with antithyroid drugs. This sequence joins TRBV10-3 and TRBJ1-6, with no clear D. This clonotype was sampled from a woman between 25 and 40 years old with Graves disease. The CDR3 is CASSEAWQRRVSRNSPLHF. The CDR3 DNA reads TGTGCCAGCAGTGAAGCTTGGCAGCGAAGGGTTTCGAGAAATTCACCCCTCCACTTT.